The 26 T cell receptor beta chains reported below all come from one sample, sequenced in a study of CD8+ T cells in alopecia areata. The treatment was: oral pan-JAK inhibitor, 5-10 mg twice daily. cDNA reverse transcribed from extracted RNA served as the sequencing template. TCRdb keeps only in-frame clones here, not all; method: immunoSEQ multiplex PCR. The sample has approximately 180,000 clones; approximately 67% are singletons. The specimen was CD4+ T cells sorted from blood, collected around week 50, from a patient treated with tofacitinib. Receptors originate from a human donor with alopecia areata.

Only a few counts were recorded for this clone. The CDR3 DNA reads TGTGCCATCAGTTCTACCGGGACAGGGAATCAGCCCCAGCATTTT. It codes for CAISSTGTGNQPQHF. The rearrangement joins TRBV10-3 to TRBJ1-5; 9 bases match TRBD1. CDR1 and CDR2 from the germline V gene are ENHRY and SYGVKD. The CDR3 consists of 15 residues. V shed 5 bases, J shed 4 bases, and the junction held 6 bases outside the gene matches.

V usage is TRBV30 and J usage is TRBJ1-1; no firm D call. CDR1 is GTSNPN and CDR2 is SVGIG in the germline V gene (reference sequence). This CDR3 is 11 amino acids long. Deletions cut 4 bases from V and 5 bases from J, with 8 bases between. The DNA of the CDR3 is TGTGCCTGGAACTATCAGACTGAAGCTTTCTTT. Residues: CAWNYQTEAFF.

This clone appeared a single time. The J gene is TRBJ1-1, the V gene TRBV2; D is ambiguous. The CDR3 runs to 15 residues. Trimming took off 2 bases at V and 1 base at J, with 11 bases between the two ends. Germline V gene data show CDR1 as SNHLY and CDR2 as FYNNEI. The DNA for the CDR3 is TGTGCCAGCAGTGAATTTTTGAGAGAGAACACTGAAGCTTTCTTT. Amino acid sequence: CASSEFLRENTEAFF.

This chain links TRBV29-1 with TRBJ1-2, with D perhaps matching TRBD1 (5 bases). There are 13 residues in the CDR3. Germline values: CDR1 SQVTM, CDR2 ANQGSEA. Trimming removed 2 bases at V and 6 bases at J, with 13 bases between. CDR3 amino acids: CSVESFAGNGYTF. Here the CDR3 DNA reads TGCAGCGTTGAATCGTTCGCAGGGAATGGCTACACCTTC.

The CDR3 nucleotides are TGTGCCAGCAGCTTGCCTAGCGGGAAGAACAATGAGCAGTTCTTC. Translating it yields CASSLPSGKNNEQFF. The chain recombines TRBV7-2 with TRBJ2-1, with 9 positions matching TRBD2. Germline lookup yields CDR1 SGHTA and CDR2 FQGNSA. The CDR3 runs to 15 residues. V shed 3 bases and J 5 bases; nucleotides not matched to a gene: 5.

The rearrangement uses TRBV25-1 and TRBJ1-2; TRBD1 might be the D (6 bases). Trimming cost V 7 bases and J 0 bases, with 18 bases left between them. This CDR3 has 16 amino acids. Germline V gene data show CDR1 as MGHDK and CDR2 as SYGVNS. The CDR3 nucleotides are TGTGCCAGCATAAAAAGGACAGTCGGGGCTAACTATGGCTACACCTTC. Its translation: CASIKRTVGANYGYTF.

This clone showed up just a few times. This chain links TRBV14 with TRBJ2-1; TRBD2 matches 11 bases. The junction had 7 bases not matched to a gene; V was cut back by 3 bases and J by 3 bases. The germline V gene encodes CDR1 SGHDN and CDR2 FVKESK. The CDR3 covers 17 residues. CDR3 loop: CASSHAGTSGIYNEQFF. The CDR3 DNA reads as TGTGCCAGCAGCCATGCCGGGACTAGCGGAATCTACAATGAGCAGTTCTTC.

The chain is built from TRBV27 and TRBJ1-1; no definite D call. This CDR3 region has 15 residues. Germline CDR1 is MNHEY and CDR2 is SMNVEV (reference sequence). The ends were cut back, 2 bases at V and 10 bases at J, with 20 bases in the middle. The CDR3 loop is CASSLGGRLHIGAFF. The DNA for the CDR3 is TGTGCCAGCAGTTTAGGTGGCAGGCTACATATCGGAGCTTTCTTT.

This clone was observed a few times. The chain is built from TRBV27 and TRBJ2-3, with TRBD2 identical over 7 bases. The germline V gene has CDR1 MNHEY and CDR2 SMNVEV (reference sequence). Trimming took 5 bases from V and 2 from J; bases not matched to a gene: 4. The CDR3 spans 14 residues. The CDR3 loop is CASSNQRDTDTQYF. CDR3 bases: TGTGCCAGCAGTAATCAGCGGGACACAGATACGCAGTATTTT.

This chain connects TRBV7-9 to TRBJ2-4; 7 bases are a match to TRBD1. This CDR3 is built from 15 residues. The J segment lost 6 bases and the V segment lost 5 bases, leaving 10 bases of the junction unmatched. Germline CDR1 reads SEHNR; CDR2 reads FQNEAQ (reference sequence). CDR3 sequence: CASSPRLRTGNIQYF. CDR3 sequence (DNA): TGTGCCAGCAGCCCCAGGCTAAGGACAGGAAACATTCAGTACTTC. Supplemented by reference TRBV7-9 and TRBJ2-4, the full variable domain reads DTGVSQNPRHKITKRGQNVTFRCDPISEHNRLYWYRQTLGQGPEFLTYFQNEAQLEKSRLLSDRFSAERPKGSFSTLEIQRTEQGDSAMYLCASSPRLRTGNIQYFGAGTRLSVL.

The J gene is TRBJ2-3, the V gene TRBV29-1; a weak D match, TRBD2 (6 bases). Trimming left V 1 base short and J 1 base short, with 6 bases between. The CDR3 contains 13 residues. In germline, CDR1 is SQVTM, CDR2 ANQGSEA. The CDR3 spells CSVEAGGTDTQYF. Written as DNA, the CDR3 is TGCAGCGTTGAAGCGGGGGGCACAGATACGCAGTATTTT.

This sequence joins TRBV25-1 and TRBJ1-6; maybe TRBD1 (5 bases). CDR3 length equals 15 residues. The germline gives CDR1 MGHDK, CDR2 SYGVNS. V was shortened by 4 bases and J by 10 bases, with 17 bases between the two germline ends. Here the CDR3 DNA reads TGTGCCAGCAGTGTCCAGGGAGGAAGAGGGTCACCCCTCCACTTT. The encoded protein is CASSVQGGRGSPLHF.

The rearrangement joins TRBV10-2 to TRBJ2-1; D not certain. This CDR3 has 11 amino acids. Germline CDR1 is WSHSY and CDR2 is SAAADI. The V end was cut by 6 bases, the J end by 3 bases, with 3 bases between. The DNA for the CDR3 is TGCGCCAGCAGCAGCTACAATGAGCAGTTCTTC. Encoded protein: CASSSYNEQFF.

The chain couples TRBV27 to TRBJ1-1; D is possibly TRBD1 (5 bases). Germline CDR1 is MNHEY and CDR2 is SMNVEV (reference sequence). Trimming left V 4 bases short and J 2 bases short, with 17 bases between. The CDR3 extends over 16 amino acids. CDR3 sequence reads: CASSSSGARYNTEAFF. The CDR3 DNA sequence: TGTGCCAGCAGTTCATCCGGGGCGCGGTATAACACTGAAGCTTTCTTT.

V and J are TRBV13 and TRBJ2-7, with 8 nucleotides matching TRBD1. The CDR3 sequence is 14 residues long. CDR1 is PRHDT and CDR2 is FYEKMQ in the germline V gene (reference sequence). J gave up 2 bases and V 5 bases, and 5 bases lay outside the gene matches. The CDR3 bases are TGTGCCAGCAGCAAGGACAGGGCAACCTACGAGCAGTACTTC. The encoded protein is CASSKDRATYEQYF.

The chain carries TRBV19 and TRBJ2-2, with D tentatively TRBD1 (5 bases). This CDR3 spans 13 amino acids. Looked up from germline, CDR1 is LNHDA and CDR2 is SQIVND (reference sequence). V lost 4 bases and J 6 bases, leaving 9 bases between the germline ends. The CDR3 DNA sequence: TGTGCCAGTAGTACAAGACAGCCCGGGGAGCTGTTTTTT. It translates to CASSTRQPGELFF.

J is TRBJ2-7 and V is TRBV29-1, with 8 bases matching TRBD1. The CDR3 is 14 amino acids. Germline CDR1 SQVTM, CDR2 ANQGSEA. Trimming took 6 bases from V and 1 from J; bases not matched to a gene: 8. In DNA form, the CDR3 reads TGCAGCGTAGGCCAGGGGGCGTCATCCTACGAGCAGTACTTC. Encoded protein: CSVGQGASSYEQYF.

V is TRBV29-1 and J is TRBJ1-4; D gene ambiguous. Between the trimmed V and J ends, which lost 6 bases and 0 bases, there was a span of 5 bases. The CDR3 length is 12 residues. Germline V gives CDR1 SQVTM, CDR2 ANQGSEA. The CDR3 DNA sequence: TGCAGCGTCAGGCCAACTAATGAAAAACTGTTTTTT. Its translation: CSVRPTNEKLFF.

The V and J genes are TRBV30 and TRBJ1-6; D unclear. The CDR3 runs 12 residues. Germline CDR1 and CDR2: GTSNPN and SVGIG (reference sequence). Trimming pared 4 bases from V and 6 bases from J, leaving 7 bases between. The CDR3 sequence: CAWKGGNSPLHF. CDR3 in DNA: TGTGCCTGGAAAGGAGGTAATTCACCCCTCCACTTT.

The chain recombines TRBV9 with TRBJ1-1; D is undetermined. V lost 3 bases and J 0 bases, leaving 6 bases between the germline ends. This CDR3 is built from 13 residues. Germline values: CDR1 SGDLS, CDR2 YYNGEE. The CDR3 protein is CASSGTMNTEAFF. The CDR3 bases are TGTGCCAGCAGCGGTACTATGAACACTGAAGCTTTCTTT.

DNA of the CDR3: TGCGCCAGCAGCTATGACACATCCACCGGGGAGCTGTTTTTT. Protein product: CASSYDTSTGELFF. V gene TRBV5-1 combines with J gene TRBJ2-2; unclear D gene. V was shortened by 3 bases and J by 4 bases, with 10 bases between the two germline ends. Germline CDR1 is SGHRS and CDR2 is YFSETQ. This CDR3 region has 14 residues. Using reference TRBV5-1 and TRBJ2-2 for the parts outside the CDR3, the full variable domain is KAGVTQTPRYLIKTRGQQVTLSCSPISGHRSVSWYQQTPGQGLQFLFEYFSETQRNKGNFPGRFSGRQFSNSRSEMNVSTLELGDSALYLCASSYDTSTGELFFGEGSRLTVL.

This chain links TRBV12-5 with TRBJ1-2; D possibly corresponds to TRBD1 (6 bases). Germline-derived CDR1 and CDR2 are LGHNT and FRNRAP. The CDR3 totals 14 residues. Trimming left V 5 bases short and J 0 bases short, with 10 bases between. The CDR3 DNA reads as TGTGCTAGTGGTCTCGGACAGTCTAACTATGGCTACACCTTC. This codes for CASGLGQSNYGYTF.

The J gene is TRBJ2-7, the V gene TRBV7-2; weak D call: TRBD2 (5 bases). The CDR3 runs to 13 residues. Deletions cut 0 bases from V and 5 bases from J, with 8 bases between. Germline V gene sequence: CDR1 SGHTA, CDR2 FQGNSA. The CDR3 spells CASSLALLDEQYF. The CDR3 DNA reads TGTGCCAGCAGCTTAGCCTTACTAGACGAGCAGTACTTC. The full variable domain, its missing parts supplied by reference TRBV7-2 and TRBJ2-7, is GAGVSQSPSNKVTEKGKDVELRCDPISGHTALYWYRQSLGQGLEFLIYFQGNSAPDKSGLPSDRFSAERTGGSVSTLTIQRTQQEDSAVYLCASSLALLDEQYFGPGTRLTVT.

The CDR3 protein is CSAISKETQYF. The CDR3 DNA sequence: TGCAGTGCCATCTCTAAGGAGACCCAGTACTTC. The rearrangement uses TRBV20-1 and TRBJ2-5; the D is unclear. The germline CDR1 and CDR2 sequences are DFQATT and SNEGSKA (reference sequence). V dropped 6 bases and J dropped 5 bases, with 10 bases sitting between them. The CDR3 totals 11 residues.

This clone was observed a few times. The CDR3: CASSLDGQPNAYEQYF. The CDR3 DNA is TGCGCCAGCAGCTTGGACGGGCAGCCGAACGCCTACGAGCAGTACTTC. The chain has TRBV5-1 and TRBJ2-7, with no clear D. V was cut by 0 bases and J by 2 bases, with 15 bases left in between. The CDR3 totals 16 residues. Germline CDR1 is SGHRS and CDR2 is YFSETQ.

The chain combines TRBV29-1 with TRBJ1-1; D unresolved. V dropped 3 bases and J dropped 1 base, with 21 bases sitting between them. The CDR3 sequence is 17 residues long. Germline CDR1 is SQVTM and CDR2 is ANQGSEA. The CDR3 sequence is CSVEERFGRPGNTEAFF. CDR3 coding DNA: TGCAGCGTTGAGGAGAGGTTCGGTCGGCCGGGGAACACTGAAGCTTTCTTT.